This T cell receptor (beta chain) comes out of a study of shared clonotypes between healthy human individuals. Study details: Donors were a couple of women and a few men aged 18 to 49. For every donor, three CD4 naive, three CD4 memory, two CD8 naive and one CD8 memory plates were used. Notes on the study in general: At large depth, rarefaction still showed sorted-subset sequencing to be incomplete.

The DNA input per sorted-subset replicate PCR was approximately 210 ng, corresponding to some 27,000 T cell genomes. Libraries were prepared by immunoSEQ multiplex PCR; TCRdb keeps only in-frame clonotypes and omits some of them. The table includes about 2.1 million clones, over 85% detected once. Terminally differentiated effector memory CD45RA+ cells were left out of the naive CD8 fraction, which was CD45RO-negative and positively selected for CCR7. About this clone itself: What it binds is not known.

The J segment lost 2 bases and the V segment lost 5 bases, leaving 5 bases of the junction unmatched. CDR1 is MNHNS, CDR2 SASEGT, per germline. The CDR3 length is 14 residues. Sequenced input: naive CD8+ T cells from PBMCs. This TCR came from a man aged 18 to 30 in good health. Some clones in this sample may be carry-over from other donors' samples. V is TRBV6-1 and J is TRBJ2-7, with TRBD1 matching 8 bases. The CDR3 sequence: CASSLTGVPYEQYF. The CDR3 coding sequence is TGTGCCAGCAGTCTGACAGGGGTTCCCTACGAGCAGTACTTC.